This TCR beta chain derives from a study of control samples from healthy donors and cancer patients. A single count supports this clone. Here immunoSEQ multiplex PCR was the method, and the copy in TCRdb shows in-frame clones only, minus some. The data show around 120,000 clones, with about 93% seen just once and about 1.5% held by the top ten. Trimming took 6 bases from V and 0 from J, leaving 8 bases between them. CDR3 length: 13 residues. This rearrangement joins TRBV12-3 or TRBV12-4 to TRBJ1-1; D gene unclear. The receptor's source is a man aged 50 to 59 with head and neck cancer. Material: PBMCs. The CDR3 is CASSTSVNTEAFF. Written as DNA, the CDR3 is TGTGCCAGCAGCACGTCTGTGAACACTGAAGCTTTCTTT.